What follows describes a single T cell receptor (beta chain). Relative to its sample, this clone is medium-sized (0.01 to 0.1%). No antigen is known for it. No much larger clone is present one base from it, and per-base qualities are unavailable. Libraries were built with PCR. Reads for this sample came from an Illumina HiSeq 4000. High-throughput sequencing was used to profile the TCR beta-chain CDR3 region of every patient. From the authors' description of their analysis: Drawing on CDR3 differences between clinicopathological groups, the researchers built a classifier meant to tell apart patients with distant-metastatic papillary thyroid cancer. Repertoire diversity was assessed with the Shannon index, and tumor-blood repertoire similarity with the Morisita-Horn index. Through fastp at Q25 and MiXCR, TCRdb rebuilt clones from the public reads, retaining in-frame beta chains. The V and J calls come from TCRdb's annotation, not from the publication. Across this sample there are under 20,000 clones, with about a quarter seen only once. Less than 15% of the sample is taken by the ten largest.

The data derive from a study of metastatic and nonmetastatic thyroid tumors (dated by TCRdb to the early 2020s). General notes on the study: Repertoires from peripheral blood and from tumor or nodule tissue samples of malignant and benign thyroid patients were compared.

What the authors observed across the whole study: In both blood and tumor samples, malignant tumors were reported to have significantly higher TCR beta diversity than benign nodules.

No treatment had been received by any patient before thyroid surgery. Using T-cell receptor beta sequencing, the researchers looked back retrospectively at clinical samples from patients, gathered between about 2011 and 2019. The clonotype originates from a female donor with papillary thyroid cancer or a benign thyroid nodule (not recorded which). Some clones in this sample may be carry-over from other donors' samples. Sequenced: tumor tissue.

The CDR3 loop reads CASSGGSGREQYF. The nucleotide sequence is TGTGCCAGCTCAGGCGGAAGCGGGAGGGAGCAGTACTTC. The rearrangement joined TRBV18 to TRBJ2-7, with 9 bases in between that match TRBD2. The cysteine opens and the phenylalanine closes a CDR3 of 13 amino acids. Only CDR3 DNA remains: 39 bases, in frame from the first base. Looking up the germline V gene yields CDR1 KGHSH and CDR2 LQKENI. V is cut back by 5 bases and J by 7 bases, with 6 bases in the junction unmatched. The variable domain in full, with residues beyond the CDR3 obtained from the reference TRBV18 and TRBJ2-7 genes, is NAGVMQNPRHLVRRRGQEARLRCSPMKGHSHVYWYRQLPEEGLKFMVYLQKENIIDESGMPKERFSAEFPKEGPSILRIQQVVRGDSAAYFCASSGGSGREQYFGPGTRLTVT.